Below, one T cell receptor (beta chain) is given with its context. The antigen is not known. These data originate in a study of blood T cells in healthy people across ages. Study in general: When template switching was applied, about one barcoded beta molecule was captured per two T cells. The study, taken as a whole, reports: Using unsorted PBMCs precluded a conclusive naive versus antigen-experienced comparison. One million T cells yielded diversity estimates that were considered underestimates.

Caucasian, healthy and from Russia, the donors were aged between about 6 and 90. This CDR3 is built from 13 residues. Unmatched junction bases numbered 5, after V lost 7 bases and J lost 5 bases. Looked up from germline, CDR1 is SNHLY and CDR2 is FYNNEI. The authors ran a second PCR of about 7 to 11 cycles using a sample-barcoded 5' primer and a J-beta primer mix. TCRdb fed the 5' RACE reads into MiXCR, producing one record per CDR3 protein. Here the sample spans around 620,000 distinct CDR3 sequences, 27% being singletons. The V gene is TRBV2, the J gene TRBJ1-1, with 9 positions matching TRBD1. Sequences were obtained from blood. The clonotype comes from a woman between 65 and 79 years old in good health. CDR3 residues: CASNRDRATEAFF. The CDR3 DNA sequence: TGTGCCAGCAACAGGGACAGGGCGACTGAAGCTTTCTTT. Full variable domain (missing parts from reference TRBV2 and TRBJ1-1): EPEVTQTPSHQVTQMGQEVILRCVPISNHLYFYWYRQILGQKVEFLVSFYNNEISEKSEIFDDQFSVERPDGSNFTLKIRSTKLEDSAMYFCASNRDRATEAFFGQGTRLTVV.